This record concerns one T cell receptor beta chain sequence. Original processing methods: For nucleated cells, counts were estimated from reference gene primer amplification. Sequenced by immunoSEQ multiplex PCR; TCRdb stores in-frame clones only, minus some. The V and J calls and clone size were taken over from that table, and D and trimming were inferred from the DNA. Counted here are more than 200,000 clones, around 84% occurring once; the ten biggest clones make up 1.4%. This entry is derived from a study of blood T cell repertoires in COVID-19. Across the whole study: Material from acute and convalescent COVID-19 was sourced from the United States, Italy and Spain. In each case, the material was cDNA or gDNA derived from T cells, B-cell-depleted T cells, or PBMCs.

The CDR3 is 15 amino acids. Germline CDR1 and CDR2: SGHTA and FQGNSA. J gave up 2 bases and V 5 bases, and 6 bases lay outside the gene matches. The chain uses TRBV7-2 and TRBJ2-3, with 8 bases aligning to TRBD2. The sequenced sample was peripheral blood. The receptor was isolated from a middle-aged woman who had recovered from COVID-19. The CDR3 is CASSPGGANTDTQYF. The CDR3 DNA reads TGTGCCAGCAGCCCCGGGGGGGCAAACACAGATACGCAGTATTTT.